These 16 T cell receptor beta chains originate from one sample sequenced in a study of cytomegalovirus exposure and HLA in healthy donors. Researchers ran the PCR with 60 Vbeta and 13 Jbeta primers. Produced via immunoSEQ multiplex PCR; TCRdb's table is partial and in-frame only. This sample has 180,000 or so clones, with approximately 80% found just once. Sequencing input: PBMCs. Every receptor here comes from a woman between 50 and 59 years old in good health and CMV-seronegative.

The chain combines TRBV4-3 with TRBJ2-7, with a tentative D call TRBD2 (7 bases). CDR1 and CDR2 (germline): LGHNA, YSLEER. This CDR3 spans 16 amino acids. V lost 0 bases and J lost 1, with 13 bases in between. Here the CDR3 DNA reads TGCGCCAGCAGCCAAGATTTCCGGGGGGCTTCCTACGAGCAGTACTTC. This gives the protein CASSQDFRGASYEQYF.

J is TRBJ2-5 and V is TRBV2, with 11 nucleotides matching TRBD2. V lost 2 bases, J lost 4 bases, and 6 bases stayed unmatched. Germline V CDR1 and CDR2: SNHLY, FYNNEI. The CDR3 spans 16 residues. The CDR3 spells CASSERTSGSGETQYF. CDR3 bases: TGTGCCAGCAGTGAAAGAACTAGCGGGAGTGGAGAGACCCAGTACTTC.

The J gene is TRBJ2-1, the V gene TRBV9; TRBD2 aligns across 11 bases. Germline V CDR1 and CDR2: SGDLS, YYNGEE. CDR3 length: 16 residues. With 4 bases clipped from V and 4 bases from J, the junction kept 7 bases outside the gene matches. The CDR3 DNA follows: TGTGCCAGCAGCCCCGTAGCGGGAGGGGGTTACAATGAGCAGTTCTTC. This sequence encodes CASSPVAGGGYNEQFF.

V gene TRBV29-1 combines with J gene TRBJ2-1, with 7 bases that match TRBD2. The CDR3 runs 13 residues. V lost 7 bases to trimming and J lost 7 bases; unmatched junction nucleotides: 10. Looked up from germline, CDR1 is SQVTM and CDR2 is ANQGSEA. CDR3 residues: CSAGKTSPNEQFF. CDR3 bases: TGCAGCGCCGGGAAGACTAGCCCAAATGAGCAGTTCTTC.

The chain links TRBV11-2 to TRBJ2-1; 9 bases agree with TRBD2. CDR1 SGHAT and CDR2 FQNNGV come from the germline V gene. V was pared by 1 base and J by 8 bases, with 6 bases of the junction left unmatched. This CDR3 comprises 15 residues. CDR3 DNA sequence: TGTGCCAGCAGCTTAGTAGTAGCGGGAGACCATGAGCAGTTCTTC. Translation: CASSLVVAGDHEQFF.

V usage is TRBV6-1 and J usage is TRBJ2-5, with a tentative D call TRBD1 (5 bases). Germline assignment: CDR1 MNHNS and CDR2 SASEGT. V was shortened by 2 bases and J by 0 bases, with 10 bases between the two germline ends. This CDR3 contains 15 residues. The CDR3, as DNA: TGTGCCAGCAGTGAATTTGCAGGGCACCAAGAGACCCAGTACTTC. Its protein product is CASSEFAGHQETQYF.

A note on this clone: One end of the junction does not line up with germline, which may come from a read error. The chain employs TRBV4-3 and TRBJ2-3; 11 nucleotides align to TRBD2. CDR3 length: 19 residues. Germline CDR1 and CDR2: LGHNA and YSLEER. The CDR3 sequence is CASSKDRPRTSGSTDTQYF. DNA of the CDR3: TGCGCCAGCAGCAAAGATCGTCCGCGGACTAGCGGGAGCACAGATACGCAGTATTTT.

As regards this clone: A junction end diverges from the germline sequence, so it may reflect a read error. The J gene is TRBJ1-6, the V gene TRBV16; D is undetermined. CDR1 and CDR2 from the germline V gene are KGHSY and FQNENV. The CDR3 runs to 16 residues. The CDR3 protein is CASSKSPPRANSPLHF. CDR3 nucleotides: TGTGCCAGCAGCAAATCGCCCCCCCGTGCGAATTCACCCCTCCACTTT.

V usage is TRBV15 and J usage is TRBJ1-1; 7 positions match TRBD1. The CDR3 runs 15 residues. Germline V CDR1 and CDR2: LNHNV, YYDKDF (reference sequence). The trim removed 1 base at V and 11 bases at J, leaving 13 bases unmatched. The CDR3, as DNA: TGTGCCACCAGCAGAGGAGAAGCCGGGACAGTAAAGGCTTTCTTT. This translates into CATSRGEAGTVKAFF.

The rearrangement uses TRBV28 and TRBJ1-5; the D gene is possibly TRBD1 (5 bases). CDR3 length equals 15 residues. Germline V CDR1 and CDR2: MDHEN, SYDVKM. The V end was cut by 5 bases, the J end by 4 bases, with 15 bases between. The CDR3 DNA sequence: TGTGCCAGCAGTCCCGGGACGGCGGGAAATCAGCCCCAGCATTTT. Its translation is CASSPGTAGNQPQHF.

V usage is TRBV15 and J usage is TRBJ1-2, with D possibly TRBD1 on 6 matching bases. Germline values: CDR1 LNHNV, CDR2 YYDKDF (reference sequence). Trimming removed 1 base at V and 8 bases at J, with 11 bases between. This CDR3 has 13 residues. The CDR3 protein is CATSRAGGEGYTF. The CDR3 bases are TGTGCCACCAGCAGAGCTGGGGGCGAAGGCTACACCTTC.

This clone was detected a few times. The DNA of the CDR3 is TGCGCCAGCAGCCCTAGGACTAGCGGGGGCTCCTACGAGCAGTACTTC. The encoded protein is CASSPRTSGGSYEQYF. V usage is TRBV5-1 and J usage is TRBJ2-7; TRBD2 agrees at 13 bases. This CDR3 spans 16 amino acids. The V segment lost 4 bases and the J segment 0 bases; nucleotides outside the gene matches: 4. Germline V gene lookup returns CDR1 SGHRS and CDR2 YFSETQ.

As to this clone: The germline gene is not matched at one end of the junction; a read error may be the cause. CDR3 in amino acids: CSSSPREEVNIQYF. The CDR3 coding sequence is TGTTCCAGCAGTCCCCGGGAAGAGGTAAACATTCAGTACTTC. This chain uses TRBV7-9 with TRBJ2-4; possibly TRBD2 for D (5 bases). The CDR3 is 14 amino acids. Germline V gene data show CDR1 as SEHNR and CDR2 as FQNEAQ (reference sequence). Full variable domain (outside the CDR3, taken from reference TRBV7-9 and TRBJ2-4): DTGVSQNPRHKITKRGQNVTFRCDPISEHNRLYWYRQTLGQGPEFLTYFQNEAQLEKSRLLSDRFSAERPKGSFSTLEIQRTEQGDSAMYLCSSSPREEVNIQYFGAGTRLSVL.

V and J are TRBV7-2 and TRBJ1-2; D remains unclear. V was trimmed by 4 bases and J by 0 bases, leaving 6 bases between them. Germline loops: CDR1 SGHTA, CDR2 FQGNSA. The CDR3 is made up of 13 amino acids. The DNA of the CDR3 is TGTGCCAGCAGCTATAACACTAACTATGGCTACACCTTC. Its protein product is CASSYNTNYGYTF.

CDR3 in amino acids: CASSLAGQGRWNYGYTF. In DNA form, the CDR3 reads TGTGCCAGCAGCTTAGCCGGACAAGGTCGGTGGAACTATGGCTACACCTTC. This sequence joins TRBV7-2 and TRBJ1-2, with D perhaps TRBD1 (5 bases). V gave up 0 bases and J gave up 2 bases, with 16 bases separating them. CDR1 and CDR2 from the germline V gene are SGHTA and FQGNSA. The CDR3 is made up of 17 amino acids. Looking up the rest from reference TRBV7-2 and TRBJ1-2 gives the full variable domain: GAGVSQSPSNKVTEKGKDVELRCDPISGHTALYWYRQSLGQGLEFLIYFQGNSAPDKSGLPSDRFSAERTGGSVSTLTIQRTQQEDSAVYLCASSLAGQGRWNYGYTFGSGTRLTVV.

This clone was seen only a few times. At one boundary the junction diverges from the germline segment, which might be a read error. Other DNA sequences of this sample code for an identical CDR3. This sequence joins TRBV7-2 and TRBJ1-6; D not certain. Germline CDR1 reads SGHTA; CDR2 reads FQGNSA. The CDR3 is 15 residues long. CDR3 region: CASSPREAYNSPLHF. For the CDR3, the DNA is TGTGCCAGCAGCCCCCGGGAGGCCTATAATTCCCCCCTCCACTTT.